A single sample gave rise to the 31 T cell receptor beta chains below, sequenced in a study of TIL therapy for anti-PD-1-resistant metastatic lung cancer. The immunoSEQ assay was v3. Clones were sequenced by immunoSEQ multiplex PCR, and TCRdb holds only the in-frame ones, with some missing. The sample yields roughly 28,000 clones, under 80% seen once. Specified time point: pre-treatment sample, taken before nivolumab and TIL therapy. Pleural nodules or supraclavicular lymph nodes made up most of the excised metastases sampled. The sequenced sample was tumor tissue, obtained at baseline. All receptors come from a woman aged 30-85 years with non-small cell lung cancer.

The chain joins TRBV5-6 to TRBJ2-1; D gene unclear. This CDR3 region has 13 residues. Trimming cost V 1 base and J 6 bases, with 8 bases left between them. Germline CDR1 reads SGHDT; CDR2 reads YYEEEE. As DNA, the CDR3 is TGTGCCAGCAGCTTGCCCGACACCAATGAGCAGTTCTTC. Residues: CASSLPDTNEQFF.

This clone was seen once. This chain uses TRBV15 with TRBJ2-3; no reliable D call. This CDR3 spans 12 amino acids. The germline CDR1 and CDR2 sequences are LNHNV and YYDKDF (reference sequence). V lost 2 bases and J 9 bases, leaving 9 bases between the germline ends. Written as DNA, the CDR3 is TGTGCCACCAGCAGACTAGAGTACACGCAGTATTTT. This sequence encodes CATSRLEYTQYF. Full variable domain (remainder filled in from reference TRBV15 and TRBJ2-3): DAMVIQNPRYQVTQFGKPVTLSCSQTLNHNVMYWYQQKSSQAPKLLFHYYDKDFNNEADTPDNFQSRRPNTSFCFLDIRSPGLGDTAMYLCATSRLEYTQYFGPGTRLTVL.

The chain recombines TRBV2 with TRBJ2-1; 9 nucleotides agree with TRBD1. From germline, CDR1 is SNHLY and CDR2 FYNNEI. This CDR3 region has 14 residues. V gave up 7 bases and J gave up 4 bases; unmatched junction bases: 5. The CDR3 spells CASKGQGSYNEQFF. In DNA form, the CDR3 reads TGTGCCAGCAAAGGACAGGGGTCTTACAATGAGCAGTTCTTC.

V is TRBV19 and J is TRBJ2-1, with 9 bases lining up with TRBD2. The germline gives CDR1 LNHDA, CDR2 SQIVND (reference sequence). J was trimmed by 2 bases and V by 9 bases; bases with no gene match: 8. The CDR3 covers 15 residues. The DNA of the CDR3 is TGTGCCAGCTTTTTGGGACTAGCCCCCTACAATGAGCAGTTCTTC. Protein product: CASFLGLAPYNEQFF.

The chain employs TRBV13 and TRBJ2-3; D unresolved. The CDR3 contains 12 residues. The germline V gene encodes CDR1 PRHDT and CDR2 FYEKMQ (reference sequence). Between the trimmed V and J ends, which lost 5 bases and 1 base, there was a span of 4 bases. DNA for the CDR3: TGTGCCAGCAGCCTGGGCACAGATACGCAGTATTTT. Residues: CASSLGTDTQYF.

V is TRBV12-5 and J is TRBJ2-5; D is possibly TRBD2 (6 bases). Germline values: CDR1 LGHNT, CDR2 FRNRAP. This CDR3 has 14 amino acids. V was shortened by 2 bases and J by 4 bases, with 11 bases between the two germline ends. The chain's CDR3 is CASGLTGVRETQYF. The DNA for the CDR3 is TGTGCTAGTGGTTTGACGGGAGTGCGAGAGACCCAGTACTTC.

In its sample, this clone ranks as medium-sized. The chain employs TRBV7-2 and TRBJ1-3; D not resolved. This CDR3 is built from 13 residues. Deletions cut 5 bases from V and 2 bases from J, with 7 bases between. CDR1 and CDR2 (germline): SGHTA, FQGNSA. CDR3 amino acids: CASSRATGNTIYF. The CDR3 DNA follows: TGTGCCAGCAGCCGGGCAACTGGAAACACCATATATTTT.

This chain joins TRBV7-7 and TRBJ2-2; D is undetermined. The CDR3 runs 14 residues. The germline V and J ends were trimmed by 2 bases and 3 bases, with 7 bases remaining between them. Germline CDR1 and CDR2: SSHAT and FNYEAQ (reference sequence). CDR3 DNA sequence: TGTGCCAGCAGCTTAAGAACAGACACCGGGGAGCTGTTTTTT. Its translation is CASSLRTDTGELFF.

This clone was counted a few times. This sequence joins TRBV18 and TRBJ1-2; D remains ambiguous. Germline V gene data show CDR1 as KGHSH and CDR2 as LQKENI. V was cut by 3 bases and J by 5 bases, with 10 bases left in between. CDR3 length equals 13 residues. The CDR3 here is CASSPNSFYGYTF. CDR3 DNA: TGTGCCAGCTCACCCAACAGCTTTTATGGCTACACCTTC.

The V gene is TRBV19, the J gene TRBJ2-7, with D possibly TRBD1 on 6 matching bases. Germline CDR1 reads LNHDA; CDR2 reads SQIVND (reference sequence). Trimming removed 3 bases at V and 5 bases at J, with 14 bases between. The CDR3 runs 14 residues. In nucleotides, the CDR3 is TGTGCCAGTAGTATTCGGGACACTGCGGACGAGCAGTACTTC. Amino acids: CASSIRDTADEQYF.

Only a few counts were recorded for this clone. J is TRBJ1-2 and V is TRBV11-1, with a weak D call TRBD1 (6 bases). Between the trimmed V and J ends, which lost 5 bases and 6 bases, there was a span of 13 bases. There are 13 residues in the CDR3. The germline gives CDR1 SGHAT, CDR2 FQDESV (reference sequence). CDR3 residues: CASSPGGLDGYTF. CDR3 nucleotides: TGTGCCAGCAGCCCGGGGGGGCTCGATGGCTACACCTTC. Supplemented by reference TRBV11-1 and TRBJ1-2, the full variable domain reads EAEVAQSPRYKITEKSQAVAFWCDPISGHATLYWYRQILGQGPELLVQFQDESVVDDSQLPKDRFSAERLKGVDSTLKIQPAELGDSAMYLCASSPGGLDGYTFGSGTRLTVV.

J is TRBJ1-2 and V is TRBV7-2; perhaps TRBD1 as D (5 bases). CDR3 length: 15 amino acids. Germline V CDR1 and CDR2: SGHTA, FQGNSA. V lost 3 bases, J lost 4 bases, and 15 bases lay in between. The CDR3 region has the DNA TGTGCCAGCAGCTTCCGGGACTCAAGGATCTATGGCTACACCTTC. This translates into CASSFRDSRIYGYTF. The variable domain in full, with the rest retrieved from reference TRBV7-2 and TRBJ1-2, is GAGVSQSPSNKVTEKGKDVELRCDPISGHTALYWYRQSLGQGLEFLIYFQGNSAPDKSGLPSDRFSAERTGGSVSTLTIQRTQQEDSAVYLCASSFRDSRIYGYTFGSGTRLTVV.

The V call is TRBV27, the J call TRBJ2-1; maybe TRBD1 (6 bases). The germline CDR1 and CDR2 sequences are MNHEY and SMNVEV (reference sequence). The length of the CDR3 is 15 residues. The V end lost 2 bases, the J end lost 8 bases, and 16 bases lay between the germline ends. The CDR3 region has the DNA TGTGCCAGCAGTTTAGGTCCCATCACAGGGTATGAGCAGTTCTTC. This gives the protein CASSLGPITGYEQFF.

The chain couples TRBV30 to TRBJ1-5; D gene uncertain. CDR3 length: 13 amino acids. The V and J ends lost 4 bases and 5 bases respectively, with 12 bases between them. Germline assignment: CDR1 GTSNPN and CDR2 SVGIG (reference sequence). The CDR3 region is CAWTAARDQPQHF. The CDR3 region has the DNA TGTGCCTGGACGGCGGCCCGGGATCAGCCCCAGCATTTT.

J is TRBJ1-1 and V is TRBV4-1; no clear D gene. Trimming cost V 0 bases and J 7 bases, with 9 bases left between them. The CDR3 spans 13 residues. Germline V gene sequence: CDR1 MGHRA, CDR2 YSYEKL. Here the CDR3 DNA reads TGCGCCAGCAGCCAAGATGAAGGGTTTGAAGCTTTCTTT. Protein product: CASSQDEGFEAFF.

The CDR3 coding sequence is TGTGCCGGGACCGGGAACCTTAACTATGGCTACACCTTC. Its translation: CAGTGNLNYGYTF. The rearrangement joins TRBV2 to TRBJ1-2, with TRBD1 as a possible D gene (5 bases). CDR1 is SNHLY, CDR2 FYNNEI, per germline. This CDR3 is 13 amino acids long. Deletions cut 11 bases from V and 1 base from J, with 14 bases between.

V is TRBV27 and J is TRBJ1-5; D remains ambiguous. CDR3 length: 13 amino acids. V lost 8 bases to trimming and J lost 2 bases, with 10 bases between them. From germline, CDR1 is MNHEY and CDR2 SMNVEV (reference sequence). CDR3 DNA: TGTGCCAGCGCCCCCGGGCGCAATCAGCCCCAGCATTTT. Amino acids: CASAPGRNQPQHF.

The CDR3 sequence: CASSLEDNLSEQYF. The CDR3 DNA reads as TGCGCCAGCAGCTTGGAGGACAACCTTAGCGAGCAGTACTTC. The J gene is TRBJ2-7, the V gene TRBV5-1; the D gene is possibly TRBD1 (5 bases). Germline V gene sequence: CDR1 SGHRS, CDR2 YFSETQ. V gave up 0 bases and J gave up 6 bases, with 13 bases separating them. This CDR3 region has 14 residues.

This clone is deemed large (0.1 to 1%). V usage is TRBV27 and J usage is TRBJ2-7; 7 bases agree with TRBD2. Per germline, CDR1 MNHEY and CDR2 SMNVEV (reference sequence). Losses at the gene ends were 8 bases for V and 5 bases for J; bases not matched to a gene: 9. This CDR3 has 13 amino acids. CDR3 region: CASSVRRGDEQYF. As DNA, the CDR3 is TGTGCCAGCTCGGTCCGCCGGGGGGACGAGCAGTACTTC.

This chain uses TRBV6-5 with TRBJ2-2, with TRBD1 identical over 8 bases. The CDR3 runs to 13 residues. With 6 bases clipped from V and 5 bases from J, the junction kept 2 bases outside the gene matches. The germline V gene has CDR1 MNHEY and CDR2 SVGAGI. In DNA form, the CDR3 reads TGTGCCAGCAGGGACAGGGTTACCGGGGAGCTGTTTTTT. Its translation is CASRDRVTGELFF.

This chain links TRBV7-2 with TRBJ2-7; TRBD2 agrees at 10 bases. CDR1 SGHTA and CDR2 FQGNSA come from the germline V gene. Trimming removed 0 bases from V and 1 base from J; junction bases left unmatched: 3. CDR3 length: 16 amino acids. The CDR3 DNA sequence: TGTGCCAGCAGCTTAGCGCAAGCGGGAGGGTCCTACGAGCAGTACTTC. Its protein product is CASSLAQAGGSYEQYF. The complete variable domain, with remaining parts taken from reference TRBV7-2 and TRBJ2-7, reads GAGVSQSPSNKVTEKGKDVELRCDPISGHTALYWYRQSLGQGLEFLIYFQGNSAPDKSGLPSDRFSAERTGGSVSTLTIQRTQQEDSAVYLCASSLAQAGGSYEQYFGPGTRLTVT.

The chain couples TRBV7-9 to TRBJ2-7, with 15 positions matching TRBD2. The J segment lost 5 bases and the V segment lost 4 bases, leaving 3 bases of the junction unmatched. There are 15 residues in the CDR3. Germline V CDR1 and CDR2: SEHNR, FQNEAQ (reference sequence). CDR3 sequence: CASSWGLAGGNEQYF. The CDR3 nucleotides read TGTGCCAGCAGCTGGGGACTAGCGGGAGGTAACGAGCAGTACTTC.

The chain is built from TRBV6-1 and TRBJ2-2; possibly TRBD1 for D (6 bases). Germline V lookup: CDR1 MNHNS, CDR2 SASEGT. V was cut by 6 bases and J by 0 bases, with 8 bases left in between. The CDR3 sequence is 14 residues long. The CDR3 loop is CASRGTSNTGELFF. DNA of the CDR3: TGTGCCAGCAGAGGGACATCGAACACCGGGGAGCTGTTTTTT.

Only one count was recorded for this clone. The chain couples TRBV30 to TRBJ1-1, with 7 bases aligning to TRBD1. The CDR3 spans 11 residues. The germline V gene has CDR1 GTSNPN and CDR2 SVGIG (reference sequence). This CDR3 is CVLPEGQSAFF. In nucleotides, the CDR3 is TGTGTTCTCCCTGAGGGACAGTCGGCTTTCTTT.

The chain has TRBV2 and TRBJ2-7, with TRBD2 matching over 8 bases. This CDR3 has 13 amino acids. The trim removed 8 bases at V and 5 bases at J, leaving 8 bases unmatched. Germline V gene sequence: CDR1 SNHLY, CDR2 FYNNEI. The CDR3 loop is CASGLSGSHEQYF. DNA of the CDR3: TGTGCCAGCGGATTGAGCGGGAGCCACGAGCAGTACTTC.

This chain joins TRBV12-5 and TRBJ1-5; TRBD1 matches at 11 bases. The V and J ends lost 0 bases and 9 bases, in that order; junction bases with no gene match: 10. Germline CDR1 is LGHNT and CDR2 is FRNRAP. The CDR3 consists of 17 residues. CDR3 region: CASGLVSGTGGRRPQHF. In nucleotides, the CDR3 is TGTGCTAGTGGTTTGGTCTCCGGGACAGGGGGTCGGAGGCCCCAGCATTTT.

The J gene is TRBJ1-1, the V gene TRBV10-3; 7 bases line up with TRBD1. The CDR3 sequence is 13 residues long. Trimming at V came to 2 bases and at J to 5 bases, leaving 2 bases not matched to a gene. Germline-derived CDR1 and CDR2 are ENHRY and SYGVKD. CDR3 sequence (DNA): TGTGCCATCAGTGAGGACAGGGATACTGAAGCTTTCTTT. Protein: CAISEDRDTEAFF.

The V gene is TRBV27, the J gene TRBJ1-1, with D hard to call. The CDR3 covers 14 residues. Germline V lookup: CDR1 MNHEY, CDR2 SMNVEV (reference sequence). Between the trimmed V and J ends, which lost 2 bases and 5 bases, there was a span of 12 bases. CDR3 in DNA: TGTGCCAGCAGTTTAGGCCCCGGGAGGACTGAAGCTTTCTTT. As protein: CASSLGPGRTEAFF.

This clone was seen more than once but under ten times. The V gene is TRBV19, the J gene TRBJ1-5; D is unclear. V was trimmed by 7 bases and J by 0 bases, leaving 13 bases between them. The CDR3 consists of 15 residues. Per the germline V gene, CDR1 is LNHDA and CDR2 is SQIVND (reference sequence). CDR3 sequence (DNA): TGTGCCAGTACCCCCGGCGGTAATAGCAATCAGCCCCAGCATTTT. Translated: CASTPGGNSNQPQHF.

For the CDR3, the DNA is TGTGCCAGTAGTATCACAGGGATAAATGAGCAGTTCTTC. As protein: CASSITGINEQFF. The chain recombines TRBV19 with TRBJ2-1, with D maybe TRBD1 (6 bases). This CDR3 is 13 amino acids long. Germline V gene sequence: CDR1 LNHDA, CDR2 SQIVND (reference sequence). Trimming took off 3 bases at V and 7 bases at J, with 10 bases between the two ends.

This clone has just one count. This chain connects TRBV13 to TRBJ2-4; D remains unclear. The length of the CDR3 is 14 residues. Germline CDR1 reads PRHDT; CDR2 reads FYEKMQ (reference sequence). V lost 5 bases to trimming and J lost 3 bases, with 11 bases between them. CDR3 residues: CASSPPGSKNIQYF. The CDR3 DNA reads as TGTGCCAGCAGCCCGCCAGGCAGCAAAAACATTCAGTACTTC.